This T cell receptor (beta chain) was sequenced in a study of cytomegalovirus exposure and HLA in healthy donors. The PCR employed 60 Vbeta primers together with 13 Jbeta primers. Original processing methods: Approximately 12 million of the approximately 80 million unique TCR beta chains counted in a later analysis were shared. TCRdb's copy holds only in-frame clones and misses some; the assay was immunoSEQ multiplex PCR. D and trimming were read from the DNA, whereas the V and J calls and clone size are those reported in that table. Of approximately 85,000 clones listed, approximately 70% were seen once; the top ten hold around 10%. Trimming stripped 0 bases from V and 8 bases from J, with 15 bases between. CDR3 length: 15 residues. Looked up from germline, CDR1 is SGDLS and CDR2 is YYNGEE. Study outcomes and limitations: From TCR beta sequences, most subjects' HLA-A and HLA-B alleles were reportedly predicted accurately. A later analysis found most CMV-associated TCR beta chains apparently HLA-restricted.

Concerning this clone itself: Its matching antigen is unknown.

This chain joins TRBV9 and TRBJ2-4; a weak D match, TRBD1 (6 bases). The TCR was taken from a woman in her 40s in good health and CMV-seropositive. The sequenced material came from PBMCs. CDR3 bases: TGTGCCAGCAGCGTAGGGACAGCCAGGATGGACATTCAGTACTTC. Protein sequence: CASSVGTARMDIQYF.